Shown below are 29 T cell receptor beta chains from a single sample sequenced in a study of blood T cells in healthy people across ages. For the second PCR, which ran for 7 to 11 cycles, a sample-barcoded 5' primer and a J-beta primer mix were used. TCRdb called the 5' RACE reads again in MiXCR, with one record for every CDR3 protein. The data hold about 800,000 distinct CDR3 sequences, with more than 20% observed a single time. These data are also associated with another study on T cells of mothers and their children.

Sequenced input: blood. The receptors come from a boy between 5 and 17 years old in good health.

This clonotype appeared a few times. The chain combines TRBV7-2 with TRBJ2-2; D gene ambiguous. V shed 5 bases and J shed 5 bases, with 6 bases lying between them. Germline V gene sequence: CDR1 SGHTA, CDR2 FQGNSA. The CDR3 totals 12 residues. The CDR3: CASSPMTGELFF. The CDR3 DNA is TGTGCCAGCAGCCCTATGACCGGGGAGCTGTTTTTT.

The chain combines TRBV7-9 with TRBJ1-2, with 7 bases aligning to TRBD1. CDR1 SEHNR and CDR2 FQNEAQ come from the germline V gene (reference sequence). The CDR3 is 13 amino acids. Trimming took 5 bases from V and 8 from J; bases not matched to a gene: 8. CDR3 DNA sequence: TGTGCCAGCAGCCTAAGGACAGGCTGGGGCTACACCTTC. Residues: CASSLRTGWGYTF.

The V call is TRBV7-9, the J call TRBJ2-7; D gene unclear. V lost 6 bases and J 4 bases, leaving 10 bases between the germline ends. The germline V gene encodes CDR1 SEHNR and CDR2 FQNEAQ (reference sequence). This CDR3 spans 12 amino acids. The CDR3, as DNA: TGTGCCAGCAGACCCCGGGTTTACGAGCAGTACTTC. This codes for CASRPRVYEQYF.

This clonotype occurred a few times. V and J are TRBV4-3 and TRBJ2-1, with a possible D match to TRBD2 (5 bases). The ends were cut back, 0 bases at V and 4 bases at J, with 16 bases in the middle. The CDR3 has 17 residues. Germline loops: CDR1 LGHNA, CDR2 YSLEER. Here the CDR3 DNA reads TGCGCCAGCAGCCAAGATCATGGGCTAGCACCATACAATGAGCAGTTCTTC. As protein: CASSQDHGLAPYNEQFF.

This clonotype was counted a few times. The chain employs TRBV6-1 and TRBJ1-3; the D is unclear. CDR1 and CDR2 (germline): MNHNS, SASEGT. This CDR3 contains 14 residues. The germline V and J ends were trimmed by 3 bases and 3 bases, with 9 bases remaining between them. CDR3 residues: CASSEEPFGNTIYF. In DNA, the CDR3 is TGTGCCAGCAGTGAGGAGCCCTTTGGAAACACCATATATTTT.

There are a few counts of this clonotype. CDR3 sequence reads: CASSQGHRGPESYNEQFF. CDR3 coding DNA: TGCGCCAGCAGCCAAGGCCACAGGGGGCCGGAATCCTACAATGAGCAGTTCTTC. The gene calls are TRBV4-3 and TRBJ2-1, with 9 bases that match TRBD1. The length of the CDR3 is 18 residues. The ends lost 1 base at V and 1 base at J; junction bases unmatched: 8. Germline V lookup: CDR1 LGHNA, CDR2 YSLEER.

J is TRBJ2-5 and V is TRBV11-2; 7 nucleotides match TRBD2. Per the germline V gene, CDR1 is SGHAT and CDR2 is FQNNGV. The junction had 3 bases not matched to a gene; V was cut back by 1 base and J by 1 base. The CDR3 covers 15 residues. As DNA, the CDR3 is TGTGCCAGCAGCTTAGGGGGGGGAATCCAAGAGACCCAGTACTTC. Protein product: CASSLGGGIQETQYF.

The rearrangement uses TRBV7-9 and TRBJ2-7, with D unclear. The CDR3 has 13 residues. Deletions cut 6 bases from V and 2 bases from J, with 11 bases between. Germline loops: CDR1 SEHNR, CDR2 FQNEAQ (reference sequence). The CDR3 sequence is CASSSRPTYEQYF. CDR3 DNA: TGTGCCAGCAGTTCCCGTCCAACCTACGAGCAGTACTTC.

A few counts support this clonotype. This chain joins TRBV5-1 and TRBJ2-5; 7 positions match TRBD1. Germline V lookup: CDR1 SGHRS, CDR2 YFSETQ. The CDR3 length is 13 residues. Trimming cost V 3 bases and J 6 bases; bases outside gene matches: 5. The CDR3 sequence: CASSSDRVQTQYF. The DNA for the CDR3 is TGCGCCAGCAGCTCAGACAGGGTACAGACCCAGTACTTC.

The gene calls are TRBV20-1 and TRBJ2-5; 9 nucleotides align to TRBD2. The J call may be in error: the DNA end matches TRBJ2-1 better. Germline V gene data show CDR1 as DFQATT and CDR2 as SNEGSKA (reference sequence). The CDR3 consists of 15 residues. The CDR3 is CSARTSGYPYNEQFF. The DNA of the CDR3 is TGCAGTGCTAGGACTAGCGGTTACCCCTACAATGAGCAGTTCTTC.

This clonotype was counted a few times. The rearrangement links TRBV29-1 to TRBJ1-2; 7 bases fit TRBD1. The length of the CDR3 is 13 residues. Trimming cost V 3 bases and J 6 bases; bases outside gene matches: 7. The V gene's germline CDR1 is SQVTM and CDR2 ANQGSEA. CDR3 bases: TGCAGCGTTGAGGAGAGGGGGCCTGATGGCTACACCTTC. Its protein product is CSVEERGPDGYTF.

This clonotype occurred a few times. V gene TRBV7-2 combines with J gene TRBJ2-7; 9 bases line up with TRBD2. The CDR3 is made up of 14 amino acids. V lost 6 bases, J lost 3 bases, and 6 bases stayed unmatched. Germline CDR1 and CDR2: SGHTA and FQGNSA. CDR3 nucleotides: TGTGCCAGCAGGTCAGCGGGAGGCCACTACGAGCAGTACTTC. Translating gives CASRSAGGHYEQYF.

This clonotype was detected a few times. This chain uses TRBV7-9 with TRBJ2-5; no reliable D call. The J call may be incorrect, as the DNA end agrees better with TRBJ2-1. The length of the CDR3 is 14 residues. Germline V gene sequence: CDR1 SEHNR, CDR2 FQNEAQ (reference sequence). CDR3 coding DNA: TGTGCCAGCAGCTTAGCCCAGACGTCCAATGAGCAGTTCTTC. Its translation: CASSLAQTSNEQFF.

This chain joins TRBV28 and TRBJ1-5, with 9 bases fitting TRBD1. Germline lookup yields CDR1 MDHEN and CDR2 SYDVKM. The CDR3 contains 15 residues. Unmatched junction bases numbered 2, after V lost 0 bases and J lost 5 bases. CDR3 protein: CASSLWGQGYQPQHF. The DNA of the CDR3 is TGTGCCAGCAGTTTATGGGGACAGGGCTATCAGCCCCAGCATTTT.

This clonotype was seen only a few times. This sequence joins TRBV11-2 and TRBJ1-1, with D unclear. V lost 2 bases to trimming and J lost 5 bases, with 6 bases between them. This CDR3 is 12 amino acids long. CDR1 is SGHAT, CDR2 FQNNGV, per germline. CDR3 in amino acids: CASSLSYTEAFF. The CDR3 DNA sequence: TGTGCCAGCAGCTTATCTTATACTGAAGCTTTCTTT.

This clonotype was counted only a few times. This chain connects TRBV29-1 to TRBJ2-7; D uncertain. V gave up 0 bases and J gave up 0 bases, with 15 bases separating them. The CDR3 is 16 amino acids. Germline V lookup: CDR1 SQVTM, CDR2 ANQGSEA. CDR3 sequence reads: CSVEDRRGVNSYEQYF. CDR3 sequence (DNA): TGCAGCGTTGAAGATCGTCGTGGGGTAAACTCCTACGAGCAGTACTTC.

The V call is TRBV5-1, the J call TRBJ2-2; D may be TRBD2 (5 bases). The CDR3 spans 15 residues. V lost 2 bases and J lost 3, with 11 bases in between. Germline lookup yields CDR1 SGHRS and CDR2 YFSETQ. The CDR3 region has the DNA TGCGCCAGCAGCTTCCCGGGGTCTTACACCGGGGAGCTGTTTTTT. Translated, it gives CASSFPGSYTGELFF.

The V call is TRBV6-2 or TRBV6-3, the J call TRBJ2-7; D possibly uses TRBD1 or TRBD2 (6 bases each). CDR1 is MNHEY, CDR2 SVGEGT, per germline. This CDR3 region has 14 residues. Deletions cut 5 bases from V and 2 bases from J, with 13 bases between. As DNA, the CDR3 is TGTGCCAGCAGTCAGGGGAGGTTCCCCTACGAGCAGTACTTC. It yields the protein CASSQGRFPYEQYF.

This clonotype occurred once. This chain uses TRBV3-1 with TRBJ1-2, with 8 bases that match TRBD1. Trimming at V came to 0 bases and at J to 4 bases, leaving 7 bases not matched to a gene. The CDR3 runs to 16 residues. Germline lookup yields CDR1 LGHDT and CDR2 YNNKEL (reference sequence). The CDR3 reads CASSQDQTGGLYGYTF. In DNA form, the CDR3 reads TGTGCCAGCAGCCAAGATCAAACAGGGGGACTCTATGGCTACACCTTC.

This clonotype showed up just once. The rearrangement uses TRBV4-3 and TRBJ2-5; 8 nucleotides line up with TRBD1. Gene TRBJ2-7 matches the end of the DNA better, so the J call may be wrong. There are 15 residues in the CDR3. The germline V gene encodes CDR1 LGHNA and CDR2 YSLEER. CDR3 sequence: CASSQVVTGAYEQYF. The CDR3 bases are TGCGCCAGCAGCCAAGTCGTGACAGGGGCCTACGAGCAGTACTTC.

This clonotype was found a few times. V and J are TRBV13 and TRBJ1-4, with TRBD1 identical over 7 bases. Germline CDR1 PRHDT, CDR2 FYEKMQ (reference sequence). This CDR3 is built from 15 residues. The V and J ends lost 4 bases and 4 bases, in that order; junction bases with no gene match: 6. CDR3 sequence (DNA): TGTGCCAGCAGCTCCGCTGGGACAGATAATGAAAAACTGTTTTTT. This translates into CASSSAGTDNEKLFF.

This clonotype was counted only a few times. The J gene is TRBJ1-1, the V gene TRBV7-9; D might be TRBD1 (5 bases). This CDR3 contains 13 residues. V lost 5 bases and J lost 7, with 14 bases in between. The germline gives CDR1 SEHNR, CDR2 FQNEAQ (reference sequence). For the CDR3, the DNA is TGTGCCAGCAGCCTCCGACAGCCAAGTGAAGCTTTCTTT. It translates to CASSLRQPSEAFF. Drawing the rest from reference TRBV7-9 and TRBJ1-1, the complete variable domain is DTGVSQNPRHKITKRGQNVTFRCDPISEHNRLYWYRQTLGQGPEFLTYFQNEAQLEKSRLLSDRFSAERPKGSFSTLEIQRTEQGDSAMYLCASSLRQPSEAFFGQGTRLTVV.

This clonotype was seen more than once but under ten times. The chain links TRBV5-8 to TRBJ1-2; 7 positions agree with TRBD1. V trimming: 4 bases; J trimming: 8 bases; junction bases outside the gene matches: 8. This CDR3 spans 13 amino acids. CDR1 and CDR2 from the germline V gene are SGHTS and YDEGEE. In DNA form, the CDR3 reads TGTGCCAGCAGCCCTCGGACAGGCTGGGGCTACACCTTC. Encoded protein: CASSPRTGWGYTF.

This clonotype was detected only a few times. The chain links TRBV30 to TRBJ1-4; the D is unclear. CDR1 is GTSNPN and CDR2 is SVGIG in the germline V gene (reference sequence). Trimming pared 3 bases from V and 7 bases from J, leaving 9 bases between. CDR3 size: 12 residues. The CDR3, as DNA: TGTGCCTGGAGCTCCAGGCGTGAAAAACTGTTTTTT. Its protein product is CAWSSRREKLFF. The entire variable domain, with the rest obtained from reference TRBV30 and TRBJ1-4, is as follows: SQTIHQWPATLVQPVGSPLSLECTVEGTSNPNLYWYRQAAGRGLQLLFYSVGIGQISSEVPQNLSASRPQDRQFILSSKKLLLSDSGFYLCAWSSRREKLFFGSGTQLSVL.

The J gene is TRBJ2-1, the V gene TRBV11-3, with D possibly TRBD2 on 7 matching bases. Trimming left V 5 bases short and J 9 bases short, with 23 bases between. The CDR3 is made up of 16 amino acids. The germline V gene has CDR1 SGHNT and CDR2 YENEEA. DNA for the CDR3: TGTGCCAGCAGCCCCAACGGGGCGGGAGCACAGGGTGAGCAGTTCTTC. It translates to CASSPNGAGAQGEQFF.

The V and J genes are TRBV16 and TRBJ2-7; 7 bases are shared with TRBD1. This CDR3 has 14 residues. V was pared by 5 bases and J by 0 bases, with 4 bases of the junction left unmatched. Germline assignment: CDR1 KGHSY and CDR2 FQNENV. This chain's CDR3 is CASSSTGISYEQYF. In DNA form, the CDR3 reads TGTGCCAGCAGCTCGACAGGGATCTCCTACGAGCAGTACTTC.

CDR3 bases: TGTGCCAGCAGCCAAGATCTGAGTTGGGGACTAGCGGGAACTAACATTCAGTACTTC. Its translation is CASSQDLSWGLAGTNIQYF. The genes are TRBV4-2 and TRBJ2-4, with 13 bases lining up with TRBD2. Trimming cost V 0 bases and J 7 bases; bases outside gene matches: 12. This CDR3 spans 19 amino acids. CDR1 LGHNA and CDR2 YNFKEQ come from the germline V gene.

The chain is built from TRBV20-1 and TRBJ2-7; 9 bases match TRBD1. The germline V gene has CDR1 DFQATT and CDR2 SNEGSKA (reference sequence). V shed 0 bases and J 6 bases; nucleotides not matched to a gene: 3. The CDR3 has 13 residues. The chain's CDR3 is CSARDNRGREQYF. For the CDR3, the DNA is TGCAGTGCTAGAGATAACAGGGGGCGCGAGCAGTACTTC.

This clonotype was detected a few times. The rearrangement joins TRBV6-7 to TRBJ2-5; no definite D call. TRBV6-7 is an ORF for which the function is uncertain. Trimming removed 11 bases at V and 2 bases at J, with 18 bases between. The CDR3 totals 14 residues. The chain's CDR3 is CAVGSWLGQETQYF. The CDR3 DNA reads TGTGCCGTGGGCAGTTGGTTGGGGCAAGAGACCCAGTACTTC.